Listed below are T cell receptor beta chains from one sample, sequenced in a study of identical twins. TCRdb independently ran MiXCR on the 5' RACE reads; one entry per CDR3 protein. The data contain about 220,000 distinct CDR3 sequences, under 10% of them seen just once; the ten biggest clones take up 1.5% to 2.5%. The same data also went into a second study, on yellow fever vaccine responses in identical twins.

Material for sequencing was memory (CD45RO+) T cells sorted from blood. These TCRs come from a woman aged 18-29 years in good health. Each CDR3 is given with its conserved first and last residue. The order of the fields is J gene, V gene, D gene, clone size, CDR3 DNA, CDR3 protein. D genes are given only for firm matches. The size entry is marked missing in some rows and otherwise reads once, few, many or a size class.

>TRBJ2-7|TRBV3-1|TRBD1|NA
TGTGCCAGCAGCCAAGCGACAGGGTCCAACGAGCAGTACTTC
CASSQATGSNEQYF
>TRBJ2-7|TRBV2|NA|many
TGTGCCAGCAGCGTAATCTTAAGATACGAGCAGTACTTC
CASSVILRYEQYF
>TRBJ1-6|TRBV11-2|TRBD1|few
TGTGCCAGCAGCCCGCGGACAGGGAAGGGTTCACCCCTCCACTTT
CASSPRTGKGSPLHF
>TRBJ2-4|TRBV29-1|NA|many
TGCAGCGTTGAAGTCCGGGCAGGGAAAAACATTCAGTACTTC
CSVEVRAGKNIQYF
>TRBJ2-7|TRBV20-1|TRBD2|many
TGCAGTGCACGGAGACTAGCGGGGGACACCTACGAGCAGTACTTC
CSARRLAGDTYEQYF
>TRBJ2-1|TRBV4-3|NA|many
TGCGCCAGCAGCCAAGATTCGACAGGAGCCTACAATGAGCAGTTCTTC
CASSQDSTGAYNEQFF
>TRBJ2-7|TRBV6-2/TRBV6-3|TRBD2|NA
TGTGCCAGCAGCCCGTATTTTAGCGGGAACTACGAGCAGTACTTC
CASSPYFSGNYEQYF
>TRBJ2-2|TRBV20-1|NA|many
TGCAGTGCTAGAGAGACCAGTACCGGGGAGCTGTTTTTT
CSARETSTGELFF
>TRBJ2-1|TRBV11-2|TRBD1|few
TGTGCCAGCAGCTTAGATTCCCTCGGGACAGGGAGCAACAATGAGCAGTTCTTC
CASSLDSLGTGSNNEQFF
>TRBJ2-1|TRBV6-1|TRBD2|NA
TGTGCCAGCAGCGAGAGGTCTAGCGGGAGATACAATGAGCAGTTCTTC
CASSERSSGRYNEQFF
>TRBJ2-7|TRBV28|NA|many
TGTGCCAGCAGTTTAACCGGGGGGCTGCACGAGCAGTACTTC
CASSLTGGLHEQYF
>TRBJ2-7|TRBV6-2/TRBV6-3|NA|many
TGTGCCAGCACTTCTCCCGGACAGAAGGGCTCCTACGAGCAGTACTTC
CASTSPGQKGSYEQYF
>TRBJ2-3|TRBV3-1|TRBD2|many
TGTGCCAGCAGCCAAGAACTAGCGAATACGCAGTATTTT
CASSQELANTQYF
>TRBJ2-7|TRBV7-9|NA|NA
TGTGCCAGCAGCGCAGACGAGTACGAGCAGTACTTC
CASSADEYEQYF
>TRBJ2-6|TRBV25-1|TRBD1|many
TGTGCCAGCAGCCGGGACAGAGTTTCTGGGGCCAACGTCCTGACTTTC
CASSRDRVSGANVLTF
>TRBJ2-1|TRBV20-1|NA|few
TGCAGTGCTACGTGGGGGGCCTACAATGAGCAGTTCTTC
CSATWGAYNEQFF
>TRBJ1-1|TRBV3-1|NA|few
TGTGCCAGCAGCCAAATCAGCCTAACTGAAGCTTTCTTT
CASSQISLTEAFF
>TRBJ1-3|TRBV5-4|NA|NA
TGTGCCAGCAGCTTTGCCGGGGGTAGTGGAAACACCATATATTTT
CASSFAGGSGNTIYF
>TRBJ2-2|TRBV14|NA|few
TGTGCCAGCAGCCAGAGAAACGGGAGAACGGCCACCGGGGAGCTGTTTTTT
CASSQRNGRTATGELFF
>TRBJ2-2|TRBV28|NA|NA
TGTGCCAGCTACCAGGCCGGGGAGCTGTTTTTT
CASYQAGELFF
>TRBJ2-7|TRBV20-1|NA|many
TGCAGTGCTCTGGATCCATCCGGGACTTCCAGCTCCTACGAGCAGTACTTC
CSALDPSGTSSSYEQYF
>TRBJ1-1|TRBV5-4|NA|NA
TGTGCCAGCAGCTTGGCACTTTCGAACACTGAAGCTTTCTTT
CASSLALSNTEAFF
>TRBJ1-4|TRBV3-1|NA|few
TGTGCCAGCAGCTTCAGTATGGGGGCGGCTAATGAAAAACTGTTTTTT
CASSFSMGAANEKLFF
>TRBJ2-5|TRBV25-1|NA|few
TGTGCCAGCAGTGATTGGGGCTTCCAAGAGACCCAGTACTTC
CASSDWGFQETQYF
>TRBJ1-1|TRBV7-2|NA|NA
TGTGCCAGCAGCTCAAAGGGGCAGGGCCCGAACACTGAAGCTTTCTTT
CASSSKGQGPNTEAFF
>TRBJ1-6|TRBV5-1|TRBD1|NA
TGCGCCAGCAGCACTGGACAGGTATACTCACCCCTCCACTTT
CASSTGQVYSPLHF
>TRBJ1-3|TRBV12-3/TRBV12-4|NA|many
TGTGCCAGCAGTTTCACCGGAGGAAACACCATATATTTT
CASSFTGGNTIYF
>TRBJ2-1|TRBV5-1|NA|few
TGCGCCAGCAGCCCGCCCCCGGGACGGCAAAACAATGAGCAGTTCTTC
CASSPPPGRQNNEQFF
>TRBJ2-2|TRBV11-2|NA|many
TGTGCCAGCAGCCCCCAGAGGGGCTGGGGGAAGACCGGGGAGCTGTTTTTT
CASSPQRGWGKTGELFF
>TRBJ1-6|TRBV5-1|NA|many
TGCGCCAGCAGCTTGGAGAATTCACCCCTCCACTTT
CASSLENSPLHF
>TRBJ2-1|TRBV6-4|TRBD2|few
TGTGCCAGCATCCACCTCCCGGGAGGGAACTACAATGAGCAGTTCTTC
CASIHLPGGNYNEQFF
>TRBJ1-3|TRBV29-1|NA|many
TGCAGCGTTGTAAGTTCAGGAGCCCCTGGAAACACCATATATTTT
CSVVSSGAPGNTIYF
>TRBJ2-7|TRBV24-1|TRBD1|NA
TGTGCCACCAGTGATCCAGCCGGGACAGGGCTCCACGAGCAGTACTTC
CATSDPAGTGLHEQYF
>TRBJ1-5|TRBV6-2/TRBV6-3|NA|NA
TGTGCCAGCAGTCCACCCGACCCAGAGGGCTATCAGCCCCAGCATTTT
CASSPPDPEGYQPQHF
>TRBJ2-3|TRBV7-8|TRBD2|many
TGTGCCAGCAGCGTATCTAGCGGGGCGACAGATACGCAGTATTTT
CASSVSSGATDTQYF
>TRBJ1-2|TRBV7-9|NA|many
TGTGCCAGCAGCTTAGAAGCCCAATTGTCCCATGGCTACACCTTC
CASSLEAQLSHGYTF
>TRBJ1-3|TRBV5-1|NA|many
TGCGCCAGCACCATCGGGACAAGCTCTGGAAACACCATATATTTT
CASTIGTSSGNTIYF
>TRBJ2-3|TRBV4-3|NA|many
TGCGCCAGCAGCCTAAATAGCGGCAGCACAGATACGCAGTATTTT
CASSLNSGSTDTQYF
>TRBJ2-5|TRBV10-3|NA|NA
TGTGCCATCAGGATCACAGGGTTAGAGACCCAGTACTTC
CAIRITGLETQYF
>TRBJ2-7|TRBV2|NA|NA
TGTGCCAGCAGGAATGAGGGGATCCCATCAGGCGAGCAGTACTTC
CASRNEGIPSGEQYF
>TRBJ1-1|TRBV11-2|NA|many
TGTGCCAGCAGCTTAACCCCCGCTAGTGAAGCTTTCTTT
CASSLTPASEAFF
>TRBJ1-6|TRBV30|NA|few
TGTGCCTGGAGTGCCTGGGGGGCCCTGTCGTTCCCCCTCCACTTT
CAWSAWGALSFPLHF
>TRBJ2-7|TRBV29-1|TRBD2|many
TGCAGCGTACCTAGCGGGAGGAACTACGAGCAGTACTTC
CSVPSGRNYEQYF
>TRBJ2-5|TRBV30|NA|many
TGTGCCTGGAGTGTACTAGTCCAAGAGACCCAGTACTTC
CAWSVLVQETQYF
>TRBJ2-5|TRBV7-8|NA|many
TGTGCCAGCAGCTATGGGAGTCGACAAGAGACCCAGTACTTC
CASSYGSRQETQYF
>TRBJ2-5|TRBV6-2/TRBV6-3|NA|few
TGTGCCAGCAGTTATGGGCAGGGGAGGGGAGAGACCCAGTACTTC
CASSYGQGRGETQYF
>TRBJ2-5|TRBV20-1|NA|many
TGCAGTGCCACCCGGGGGGCCGACGGGAACCAGTACTTC
CSATRGADGNQYF
>TRBJ2-1|TRBV6-6|NA|few
TGTGCCAGCACCAAACCTAGCGAGGGTGAGCAGTTCTTC
CASTKPSEGEQFF
>TRBJ2-1|TRBV20-1|NA|NA
TGCAGTGCTCAACAGGACAATGAGCAGTTCTTC
CSAQQDNEQFF
>TRBJ2-1|TRBV6-1|TRBD2|NA
TGTGCCAGCGGATTAGCGGGGAATTACAATGAGCAGTTCTTC
CASGLAGNYNEQFF
>TRBJ2-7|TRBV6-2/TRBV6-3|TRBD2|NA
TGTGCCAGCGGACTAGCGGCCTACGAGCAGTACTTC
CASGLAAYEQYF